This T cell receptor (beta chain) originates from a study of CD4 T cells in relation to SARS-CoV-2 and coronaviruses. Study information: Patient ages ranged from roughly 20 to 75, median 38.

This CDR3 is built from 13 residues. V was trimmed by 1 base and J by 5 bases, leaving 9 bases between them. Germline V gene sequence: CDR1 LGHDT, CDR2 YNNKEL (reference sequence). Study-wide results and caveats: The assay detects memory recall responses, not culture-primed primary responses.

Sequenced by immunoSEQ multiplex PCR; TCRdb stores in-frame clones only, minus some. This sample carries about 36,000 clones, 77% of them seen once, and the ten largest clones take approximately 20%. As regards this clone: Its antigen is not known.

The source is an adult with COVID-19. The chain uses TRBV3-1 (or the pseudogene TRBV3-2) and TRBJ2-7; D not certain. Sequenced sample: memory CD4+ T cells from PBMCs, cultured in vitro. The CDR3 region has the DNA TGTGCCAGCAGCCAAGGGGCGGTTAACGAGCAGTACTTC. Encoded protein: CASSQGAVNEQYF.